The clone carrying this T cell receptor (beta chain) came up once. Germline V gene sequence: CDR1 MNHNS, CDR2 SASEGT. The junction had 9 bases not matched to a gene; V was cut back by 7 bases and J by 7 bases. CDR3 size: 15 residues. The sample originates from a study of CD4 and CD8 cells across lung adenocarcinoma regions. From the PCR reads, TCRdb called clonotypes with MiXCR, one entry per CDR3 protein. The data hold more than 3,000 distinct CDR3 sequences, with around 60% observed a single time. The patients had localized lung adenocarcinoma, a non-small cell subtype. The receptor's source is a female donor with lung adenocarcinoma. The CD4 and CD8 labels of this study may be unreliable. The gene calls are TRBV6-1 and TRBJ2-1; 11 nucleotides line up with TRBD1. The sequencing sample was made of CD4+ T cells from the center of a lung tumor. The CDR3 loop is CASKKDRGLLNEQFF. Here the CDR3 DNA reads TGTGCCAGCAAAAAGGACAGGGGGCTTCTTAATGAGCAGTTCTTC.